Each of the 31 T cell receptor beta chains below was sequenced from the same sample in a study of T cell responses to AZD1222 COVID-19 vaccine. Clones were sequenced by immunoSEQ multiplex PCR, and TCRdb holds only the in-frame ones, with some missing. The sample contains tens of thousands of clones, roughly nine tenths of which appear only once. The sample here was peripheral blood, taken on day 0 of AZD1222 vaccination. Receptors originate from an adult in good health.

V is TRBV7-8 and J is TRBJ1-5, with D possibly being TRBD1 (6 bases). Germline loops: CDR1 SGHVS, CDR2 FQNEAQ. The V end was cut by 6 bases, the J end by 5 bases, with 17 bases between. The CDR3 extends over 15 amino acids. This CDR3 reads CASSPGAQGYQPQHF. The DNA for the CDR3 is TGTGCCAGCAGTCCGGGGGCGCAAGGATATCAGCCCCAGCATTTT. Complete variable domain (other parts from reference TRBV7-8 and TRBJ1-5): GAGVSQSPRYKVAKRGQDVALRCDPISGHVSLFWYQQALGQGPEFLTYFQNEAQLDKSGLPSDRFFAERPEGSVSTLKIQRTQQEDSAVYLCASSPGAQGYQPQHFGDGTRLSIL.

The J gene is TRBJ1-6, the V gene TRBV7-9; 9 bases align to TRBD1. Per germline, CDR1 SEHNR and CDR2 FQNEAQ (reference sequence). The V segment lost 5 bases and the J segment 10 bases; nucleotides outside the gene matches: 6. The CDR3 is 14 residues long. The CDR3 reads CASSVGTGNSPLHF. CDR3 nucleotides: TGTGCCAGCAGCGTCGGGACAGGGAACTCACCCCTCCACTTT.

The chain links TRBV7-8 to TRBJ2-7; D is uncertain. The length of the CDR3 is 13 residues. Trimming left V 1 base short and J 3 bases short, with 7 bases between. Germline V gene lookup returns CDR1 SGHVS and CDR2 FQNEAQ. The CDR3 coding sequence is TGTGCCAGCAGCTTAGGCGAGATCTACGAGCAGTACTTC. Its protein product is CASSLGEIYEQYF.

The genes are TRBV3-1 (or the pseudogene TRBV3-2) and TRBJ2-5; D perhaps matches TRBD2 (5 bases). The CDR3 spans 16 residues. V lost 0 bases to trimming and J lost 2 bases, with 13 bases between them. Germline CDR1 and CDR2: LGHDT and YNNKEL (reference sequence). CDR3 sequence: CASSQDLTGGQETQYF. In DNA form, the CDR3 reads TGTGCCAGCAGCCAAGATCTGACCGGAGGTCAAGAGACCCAGTACTTC.

This clone was recorded only once. The chain recombines TRBV18 with TRBJ1-5; no definite D call. V lost 2 bases and J 0 bases, leaving 5 bases between the germline ends. CDR1 and CDR2 from the germline V gene are KGHSH and LQKENI. The CDR3 is 14 amino acids. CDR3 amino acids: CASSPSNSNQPQHF. The CDR3 nucleotides are TGTGCCAGCTCACCAAGTAATAGCAATCAGCCCCAGCATTTT.

The chain couples TRBV7-6 to TRBJ1-1; no clear D gene. This CDR3 contains 15 residues. Germline V lookup: CDR1 SGHVS, CDR2 FNYEAQ. The V and J ends lost 2 bases and 1 base respectively, with 11 bases between them. The DNA for the CDR3 is TGTGCCAGCAGCTTAAGGGCATCGGGGAACACTGAAGCTTTCTTT. Translating gives CASSLRASGNTEAFF.

About this clone: Other DNA sequences in this sample translate to the same CDR3. The genes are TRBV5-1 and TRBJ2-3; no reliable D call. This CDR3 has 12 residues. Germline V gives CDR1 SGHRS, CDR2 YFSETQ. The V end lost 4 bases, the J end lost 2 bases, and 5 bases lay between the germline ends. The DNA of the CDR3 is TGCGCCAGCAGCCCCGACACAGATACGCAGTATTTT. Translation: CASSPDTDTQYF.

This clone appeared once. The genes are TRBV9 and TRBJ2-2; perhaps D is TRBD1 or TRBD2 (6 bases each). The ends were cut back, 3 bases at V and 5 bases at J, with 11 bases in the middle. Germline CDR1 is SGDLS and CDR2 is YYNGEE. CDR3 size: 14 residues. Here the CDR3 DNA reads TGTGCCAGCAGCGAGGGGGGTGTAACCGGGGAGCTGTTTTTT. It encodes CASSEGGVTGELFF.

In DNA form, the CDR3 reads TGTGCCAGCAGCTTGGGAGCGGGGGAAAGCACAGATACGCAGTATTTT. Amino acids: CASSLGAGESTDTQYF. The genes are TRBV5-4 and TRBJ2-3; 8 nucleotides align to TRBD2. The V gene's germline CDR1 is SGHNT and CDR2 YYREEE (reference sequence). The CDR3 length is 16 residues. The ends lost 0 bases at V and 0 bases at J; junction bases unmatched: 3.

This clone has a single count. The rearrangement uses TRBV19 and TRBJ1-1; D uncertain. The CDR3 consists of 13 residues. V lost 7 bases and J 7 bases, leaving 16 bases between the germline ends. Germline V lookup: CDR1 LNHDA, CDR2 SQIVND (reference sequence). CDR3 nucleotide sequence: TGTGCCAGTACCACAACCACGCAGCTTGAAGCTTTCTTT. Its protein product is CASTTTTQLEAFF.

The chain has TRBV30 and TRBJ1-2; D is unresolved. V lost 0 bases to trimming and J lost 8 bases, with 16 bases between them. The CDR3 has 14 amino acids. Germline V lookup: CDR1 GTSNPN, CDR2 SVGIG (reference sequence). CDR3 sequence: CAWSVSSKPAGYTF. In DNA form, the CDR3 reads TGTGCCTGGAGTGTCTCCTCAAAACCAGCGGGCTACACCTTC.

The chain uses TRBV12-5 and TRBJ1-1; tentatively, D is TRBD1 (5 bases). The CDR3 is made up of 15 amino acids. Germline lookup yields CDR1 LGHNT and CDR2 FRNRAP. With 1 base removed from V and 0 bases from J, the gap between germline ends came to 9 bases. As DNA, the CDR3 is TGTGCTAGTGGTTTGGGGGGGGGAATGAACACTGAAGCTTTCTTT. Translated, it gives CASGLGGGMNTEAFF.

For this clone: A read error may produce the germline difference seen at one junction end. The V and J genes are TRBV6-2 or TRBV6-3 and TRBJ1-5; D remains unclear. The germline CDR1 and CDR2 sequences are MNHEY and SVGEGT. The CDR3 loop spans 13 amino acids. CDR3 sequence reads: CAGSYSTWQPQHF. In DNA form, the CDR3 reads TGTGCCGGCAGTTACTCGACATGGCAGCCCCAGCATTTT.

The V and J genes are TRBV28 and TRBJ2-7; 7 bases align to TRBD2. V shed 3 bases, J shed 4 bases, and the junction held 6 bases outside the gene matches. The CDR3 covers 14 residues. From germline, CDR1 is MDHEN and CDR2 SYDVKM. The CDR3: CASSFISGTYEQYF. The CDR3 DNA reads as TGTGCCAGCAGTTTTATCAGCGGGACTTACGAGCAGTACTTC.

The chain joins TRBV24-1 to TRBJ2-1; D is unresolved. CDR1 and CDR2 from the germline V gene are KGHDR and SFDVKD. Deletions cut 3 bases from V and 7 bases from J, with 12 bases between. The CDR3 is 14 residues long. CDR3 sequence reads: CATSDPAWGNEQFF. The CDR3 coding sequence is TGTGCCACCAGTGATCCCGCGTGGGGAAATGAGCAGTTCTTC.

The chain combines TRBV11-2 with TRBJ1-4, with D maybe TRBD1 (5 bases). This CDR3 has 15 amino acids. Germline V gene lookup returns CDR1 SGHAT and CDR2 FQNNGV. Trimming pared 5 bases from V and 14 bases from J, leaving 24 bases between. CDR3 DNA sequence: TGTGCCAGCAGCACCGAGAACAGGATTGGAACTTGGCTGTTTTTT. It specifies CASSTENRIGTWLFF.

This sequence joins TRBV5-4 and TRBJ2-3, with 12 bases fitting TRBD1. The CDR3 has 15 residues. The germline V gene has CDR1 SGHNT and CDR2 YYREEE (reference sequence). J lost 2 bases, V lost 4 bases, and 2 bases had no gene match. CDR3 protein: CASSVGQGATDTQYF. Here the CDR3 DNA reads TGTGCCAGCAGCGTGGGACAGGGGGCCACAGATACGCAGTATTTT.

The chain recombines TRBV3-1 (or the pseudogene TRBV3-2) with TRBJ1-1; no clear D. V was shortened by 4 bases and J by 7 bases, with 7 bases between the two germline ends. The CDR3 has 11 residues. Germline V gene data show CDR1 as LGHDT and CDR2 as YNNKEL (reference sequence). The CDR3 is CASSPGNEAFF. CDR3 DNA sequence: TGTGCCAGCAGCCCCGGGAATGAAGCTTTCTTT.

The V gene is TRBV14, the J gene TRBJ1-4; unclear D gene. The CDR3 is made up of 14 amino acids. V dropped 5 bases and J dropped 8 bases, with 15 bases sitting between them. The germline CDR1 and CDR2 sequences are SGHDN and FVKESK. CDR3 DNA: TGTGCCAGCAGCAAAAATGACAAGGGAGAAAAACTGTTTTTT. Residues: CASSKNDKGEKLFF.

Only a few counts were recorded for this clone. This chain uses TRBV27 with TRBJ2-2; D uncertain. CDR1 and CDR2 from the germline V gene are MNHEY and SMNVEV (reference sequence). This CDR3 comprises 14 residues. Trimming left V 6 bases short and J 5 bases short, with 13 bases between. The CDR3 sequence is CASSYRPWTGELFF. The DNA for the CDR3 is TGTGCCAGCAGCTACCGACCGTGGACCGGGGAGCTGTTTTTT.

The chain carries TRBV30 and TRBJ1-5; D remains ambiguous. Germline-derived CDR1 and CDR2 are GTSNPN and SVGIG (reference sequence). V lost 4 bases and J lost 2, with 9 bases in between. The CDR3 length is 13 residues. In DNA, the CDR3 is TGTGCCTGGACACCAGGCGGCAATCAGCCCCAGCATTTT. Translation gives CAWTPGGNQPQHF. Drawing the rest from reference TRBV30 and TRBJ1-5, the complete variable domain is SQTIHQWPATLVQPVGSPLSLECTVEGTSNPNLYWYRQAAGRGLQLLFYSVGIGQISSEVPQNLSASRPQDRQFILSSKKLLLSDSGFYLCAWTPGGNQPQHFGDGTRLSIL.

The CDR3 bases are TGTGCCACCAGCAGAGATCCCGGCTCCGGCACTGAAGCTTTCTTT. Its protein is CATSRDPGSGTEAFF. V is TRBV15 and J is TRBJ1-1; D is uncertain. Germline assignment: CDR1 LNHNV and CDR2 YYDKDF (reference sequence). This CDR3 spans 15 amino acids. V gave up 0 bases and J gave up 4 bases, with 12 bases separating them. Together with reference TRBV15 and TRBJ1-1, the CDR3 gives the full variable domain: DAMVIQNPRYQVTQFGKPVTLSCSQTLNHNVMYWYQQKSSQAPKLLFHYYDKDFNNEADTPDNFQSRRPNTSFCFLDIRSPGLGDTAMYLCATSRDPGSGTEAFFGQGTRLTVV.

J is TRBJ2-1 and V is TRBV10-3; either TRBD1 or TRBD2 may supply D (5 bases each). The V end lost 10 bases, the J end lost 2 bases, and 18 bases lay between the germline ends. Germline V gives CDR1 ENHRY, CDR2 SYGVKD. This CDR3 comprises 15 residues. The CDR3 region is CATHVGDQTYNEQFF. CDR3 DNA sequence: TGTGCCACCCACGTAGGGGACCAGACCTACAATGAGCAGTTCTTC.

The V and J genes are TRBV6-5 and TRBJ2-7; D remains ambiguous. In germline, CDR1 is MNHEY, CDR2 SVGAGI. V was clipped by 0 bases and J by 3 bases, with 15 bases between them. The CDR3 runs 16 residues. The CDR3 loop is CASSYSPPPGSYEQYF. As DNA, the CDR3 is TGTGCCAGCAGTTACTCTCCCCCCCCCGGAAGCTACGAGCAGTACTTC.

This chain joins TRBV9 and TRBJ1-2; D possibly corresponds to TRBD1 (6 bases). Germline assignment: CDR1 SGDLS and CDR2 YYNGEE. Trimming cost V 0 bases and J 4 bases, with 13 bases left between them. The CDR3 totals 15 residues. The CDR3 protein is CASSVDPGGPYGYTF. CDR3 DNA: TGTGCCAGCAGCGTAGACCCCGGGGGGCCCTATGGCTACACCTTC.

The chain combines TRBV6-2 or TRBV6-3 with TRBJ2-1, with D possibly being TRBD1 or TRBD2 (6 bases each). The V gene's germline CDR1 is MNHEY and CDR2 SVGEGT. Trimming pared 2 bases from V and 8 bases from J, leaving 19 bases between. The CDR3 has 16 residues. The CDR3 spells CASSYTSGGTRDEQFF. The CDR3 DNA sequence: TGTGCCAGCAGTTACACTTCAGGCGGGACAAGAGATGAGCAGTTCTTC.

J is TRBJ1-2 and V is TRBV9; D remains ambiguous. The CDR3 consists of 14 residues. Trimming took off 0 bases at V and 8 bases at J, with 14 bases between the two ends. Germline lookup yields CDR1 SGDLS and CDR2 YYNGEE. CDR3 coding DNA: TGTGCCAGCAGCGTAGGGACGACCCCCCTAGGCTACACCTTC. Amino acid sequence: CASSVGTTPLGYTF.

The chain uses TRBV5-1 and TRBJ1-1; no definite D call. V dropped 6 bases and J dropped 5 bases, with 11 bases sitting between them. The CDR3 has 12 residues. Germline CDR1 and CDR2: SGHRS and YFSETQ. The CDR3 DNA reads as TGCGCCAGCAAAAGGGAAGGTACTGAAGCTTTCTTT. Its translation: CASKREGTEAFF.

The chain employs TRBV7-2 and TRBJ1-5; 7 bases fit TRBD1. Germline CDR1 and CDR2: SGHTA and FQGNSA. There are 16 residues in the CDR3. The V segment lost 1 base and the J segment 2 bases; nucleotides outside the gene matches: 5. The CDR3 DNA sequence: TGTGCCAGCAGCTTAGGACAGGGACACCGCAATCAGCCCCAGCATTTT. This gives the protein CASSLGQGHRNQPQHF.

The chain combines TRBV6-5 with TRBJ1-4; TRBD1 might be the D (5 bases). Trimming removed 6 bases at V and 8 bases at J, with 13 bases between. The CDR3 spans 13 residues. Germline CDR1 and CDR2: MNHEY and SVGAGI. CDR3 residues: CASSGTRGEKLFF. The CDR3, as DNA: TGTGCCAGCAGCGGGACCCGCGGAGAAAAACTGTTTTTT.

The chain links TRBV4-1 to TRBJ2-1; 9 nucleotides match TRBD2. V lost 0 bases to trimming and J lost 7 bases; unmatched junction nucleotides: 7. Germline CDR1 and CDR2: MGHRA and YSYEKL. The CDR3 covers 16 residues. The CDR3 coding sequence is TGCGCCAGCAGCCAAGACGACAGCGGGAGGTGGAATGAGCAGTTCTTC. Translation gives CASSQDDSGRWNEQFF.